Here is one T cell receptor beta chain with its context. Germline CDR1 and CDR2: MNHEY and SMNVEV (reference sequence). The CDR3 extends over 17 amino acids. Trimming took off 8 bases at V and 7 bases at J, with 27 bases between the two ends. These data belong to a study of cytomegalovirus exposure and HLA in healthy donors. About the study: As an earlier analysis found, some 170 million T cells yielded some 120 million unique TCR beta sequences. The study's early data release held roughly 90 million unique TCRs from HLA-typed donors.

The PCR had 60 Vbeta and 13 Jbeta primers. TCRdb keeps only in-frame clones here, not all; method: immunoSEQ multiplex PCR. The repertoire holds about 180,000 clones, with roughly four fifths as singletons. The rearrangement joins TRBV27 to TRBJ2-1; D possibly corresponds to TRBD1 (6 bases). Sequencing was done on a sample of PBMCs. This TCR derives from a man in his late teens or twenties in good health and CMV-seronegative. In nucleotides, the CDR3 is TGTGCCAGCCACCCGGGACAATTCGACCCCCCAGGGAATGAGCAGTTCTTC. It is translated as CASHPGQFDPPGNEQFF.